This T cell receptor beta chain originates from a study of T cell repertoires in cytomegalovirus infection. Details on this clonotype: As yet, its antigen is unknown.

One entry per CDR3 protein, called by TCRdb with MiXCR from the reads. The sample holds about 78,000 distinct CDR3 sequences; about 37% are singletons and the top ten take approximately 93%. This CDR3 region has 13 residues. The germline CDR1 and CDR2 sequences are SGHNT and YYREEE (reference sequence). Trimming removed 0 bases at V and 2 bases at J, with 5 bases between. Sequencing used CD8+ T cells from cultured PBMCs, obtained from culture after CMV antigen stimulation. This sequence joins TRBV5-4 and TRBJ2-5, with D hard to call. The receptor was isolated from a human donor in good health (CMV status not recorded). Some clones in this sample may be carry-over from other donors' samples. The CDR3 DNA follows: TGTGCCAGCAGCTTGGCGGTTCAAGAGACCCAGTACTTC. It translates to CASSLAVQETQYF.